Detailed here is one T cell receptor beta chain. Its antigen is not identified. The data were taken from a study of shared clonotypes between healthy human individuals. Germline loops: CDR1 SGHTA, CDR2 FQGNSA. This CDR3 is 15 amino acids long. Deep-level assay runs were performed. Unsorted PBMC contributed approximately 300 ng DNA, 25,000 to 35,000 T cell genomes, to each replicate PCR. Data came from immunoSEQ multiplex PCR; TCRdb stores just in-frame clones and leaves some out. The sample lists about half a million clones, approximately 80% seen once, with 9.5% to 15% in the top ten. General observations from the study: The donor pool, a small one, limited the genetic and exposure-history diversity represented.

The rearrangement uses TRBV7-2 and TRBJ2-5, with 9 bases aligning to TRBD2. Sample: PBMCs. This clonotype was sampled from a woman in her thirties or forties in good health. Some clones in this sample may be carry-over from other donors' samples. CDR3 in DNA: TGTGCTTCTCGGAGGGCTAGCGGGAACCAAGAGACCCAGTACTTC. This encodes CASRRASGNQETQYF.